The TCR beta chain under discussion was sequenced for a study of T cell changes during pregnancy in multiple sclerosis. Here immunoSEQ multiplex PCR was the method, and the copy in TCRdb shows in-frame clones only, minus some. The sample carries roughly 50,000 clones, roughly nine tenths recorded once. CDR1 MGHRA and CDR2 YSYEKL come from the germline V gene. The V end lost 0 bases, the J end lost 7 bases, and 13 bases lay between the germline ends. The CDR3 totals 14 residues. Sequences were derived from CD8+ T cells from peripheral blood mononuclear cells, sampled in the second trimester of pregnancy. The chain joins TRBV4-1 to TRBJ2-7; D unresolved. The TCR sequence derives from a female donor with multiple sclerosis, enrolled in a pregnancy study. The CDR3 region has the DNA TGCGCCAGCAGCCAAGATTTATCTCCCCGGGAGCAGTACTTC. Translating gives CASSQDLSPREQYF.